Listed here are 25 T cell receptor beta chains from one sample, sequenced in a study of cytomegalovirus exposure and HLA in healthy donors. Assay used: immunoSEQ multiplex PCR; TCRdb lists only in-frame clones, some missing. The data contain about 55,000 clones, approximately 92% of them seen just once; the ten biggest clones take up around 2.9%. The specimen was PBMCs. The receptors derive from a man younger than 35 in good health and CMV-seronegative.

The chain is built from TRBV19 and TRBJ2-5; a weak D match, TRBD1 (5 bases). V was pared by 1 base and J by 7 bases, with 13 bases between. CDR1 and CDR2 from the germline V gene are LNHDA and SQIVND (reference sequence). This CDR3 region has 14 residues. The CDR3 reads CASSIGKGRGTQYF. The CDR3, as DNA: TGTGCCAGTAGTATAGGAAAGGGAAGGGGGACCCAGTACTTC.

This chain uses TRBV11-3 with TRBJ2-3; TRBD2 matches at 14 bases. Germline V gives CDR1 SGHNT, CDR2 YENEEA. CDR3 length: 18 amino acids. V was clipped by 5 bases and J by 0 bases; unmatched bases: 7. The CDR3 DNA follows: TGTGCCAGCAGCGCGGGACTAGCGGGAGTCTCTAGCACAGATACGCAGTATTTT. Protein product: CASSAGLAGVSSTDTQYF.

CDR3 sequence reads: CASSPRQGSKMNTEAFF. The DNA of the CDR3 is TGTGCCAGCAGCCCCCGACAGGGCTCGAAGATGAACACTGAAGCTTTCTTT. J is TRBJ1-1 and V is TRBV21-1; TRBD1, as called in the table, went unchecked against the DNA. TRBV21-1 is shown as a pseudogene. The CDR3 extends over 17 amino acids.

This clone appeared once. The rearrangement links TRBV6-5 to TRBJ2-1, with TRBD2 matching 8 bases. Germline V lookup: CDR1 MNHEY, CDR2 SVGAGI. CDR3 length: 15 amino acids. Trimming removed 6 bases from V and 9 bases from J; junction bases left unmatched: 13. Here the CDR3 reads CASRATGLDFGEQFF. DNA of the CDR3: TGTGCCAGCAGGGCCACGGGACTAGATTTTGGTGAGCAGTTCTTC.

The J gene is TRBJ2-1, the V gene TRBV19, with no clear D. V was cut by 6 bases and J by 9 bases, with 15 bases left in between. Germline V lookup: CDR1 LNHDA, CDR2 SQIVND (reference sequence). CDR3 size: 13 residues. CDR3 coding DNA: TGTGCCAGTAGCGGGTGGAACGAGTTTGAGCAGTTCTTC. Amino acid sequence: CASSGWNEFEQFF.

This clone was seen just once. The gene calls are TRBV4-1 and TRBJ1-1; unclear D gene. The CDR3 totals 15 residues. CDR1 is MGHRA and CDR2 is YSYEKL in the germline V gene. Trimming stripped 0 bases from V and 2 bases from J, with 10 bases between. The CDR3 bases are TGCGCCAGCAGCCAAGATCCAGTAGCAAACACTGAAGCTTTCTTT. It yields the protein CASSQDPVANTEAFF.

CDR3 protein: CASSLGTGSEQYF. CDR3 coding DNA: TGTGCCAGCAGCTTAGGAACAGGGTCCGAGCAGTACTTC. V and J are TRBV7-9 and TRBJ2-7; TRBD1 might be the D (6 bases). Germline V gene lookup returns CDR1 SEHNR and CDR2 FQNEAQ (reference sequence). This CDR3 is built from 13 residues. Trimming cost V 1 base and J 6 bases, with 10 bases left between them.

The CDR3 DNA is TGTGCCAGCAGCCCCCGCAGAGGCGGGGGAAGCACAGATACGCAGTATTTT. It is translated as CASSPRRGGGSTDTQYF. The J gene is TRBJ2-3, the V gene TRBV11-1; 7 nucleotides agree with TRBD2. V dropped 5 bases and J dropped 0; count of bases not matched to a gene: 11. Germline CDR1 is SGHAT and CDR2 is FQDESV (reference sequence). The CDR3 runs to 17 residues.

V gene TRBV6-6 combines with J gene TRBJ2-1; 7 bases are a match to TRBD2. The V segment lost 6 bases and the J segment 6 bases; nucleotides outside the gene matches: 14. This CDR3 region has 16 residues. Germline CDR1 reads MNHNY; CDR2 reads SVGAGI (reference sequence). CDR3 in amino acids: CASRNKGGSAINEQFF. CDR3 coding DNA: TGTGCCAGCAGGAATAAGGGCGGGAGCGCAATCAATGAGCAGTTCTTC.

This chain connects TRBV6-5 to TRBJ2-3, with D perhaps matching TRBD2 (6 bases). Trimming removed 6 bases at V and 1 base at J, with 11 bases between. The germline CDR1 and CDR2 sequences are MNHEY and SVGAGI. The CDR3 consists of 14 residues. The CDR3 DNA sequence: TGTGCCAGCAGGTTGGGGGGACGCACAGATACGCAGTATTTT. Amino acid sequence: CASRLGGRTDTQYF.

The chain joins TRBV10-1 to TRBJ2-2; D not resolved. The CDR3 spans 13 residues. CDR1 and CDR2 from the germline V gene are WNHNN and SYGVQD (reference sequence). Between the trimmed V and J ends, which lost 3 bases and 0 bases, there was a span of 2 bases. This CDR3 is CASSDSNTGELFF. Here the CDR3 DNA reads TGCGCCAGCAGTGACTCGAACACCGGGGAGCTGTTTTTT.

This clone appeared a single time. CDR3 DNA sequence: TGTGCCAGCAGTTACTCTCCTCAGGGGGTGGAGACCCAGTACTTC. Protein product: CASSYSPQGVETQYF. The chain recombines TRBV6-5 with TRBJ2-5; 7 bases are a match to TRBD1. Germline V gives CDR1 MNHEY, CDR2 SVGAGI. Trimming took 0 bases from V and 5 from J; bases not matched to a gene: 6. The CDR3 runs to 15 residues.

The chain joins TRBV5-4 to TRBJ2-7, with a possible D match to TRBD1 (7 bases). Trimming pared 5 bases from V and 0 bases from J, leaving 9 bases between. Germline assignment: CDR1 SGHNT and CDR2 YYREEE (reference sequence). The CDR3 contains 13 residues. CDR3 loop: CASRRDSSYEQYF. The CDR3 nucleotides are TGTGCCAGCAGGCGGGACAGCTCCTACGAGCAGTACTTC.

The chain joins TRBV18 to TRBJ2-7; 11 nucleotides align to TRBD2. V trimming: 3 bases; J trimming: 7 bases; junction bases outside the gene matches: 2. From germline, CDR1 is KGHSH and CDR2 LQKENI. The CDR3 consists of 13 residues. The CDR3 DNA follows: TGTGCCAGCTCACCGGGACTAGCGGAGGAGCAGTACTTC. Its protein is CASSPGLAEEQYF. Together with reference TRBV18 and TRBJ2-7, the CDR3 gives the full variable domain: NAGVMQNPRHLVRRRGQEARLRCSPMKGHSHVYWYRQLPEEGLKFMVYLQKENIIDESGMPKERFSAEFPKEGPSILRIQQVVRGDSAAYFCASSPGLAEEQYFGPGTRLTVT.

This rearrangement joins TRBV19 to TRBJ2-1, with no clear D. The CDR3 is 15 residues long. V was cut by 7 bases and J by 0 bases, with 13 bases left in between. The germline CDR1 and CDR2 sequences are LNHDA and SQIVND (reference sequence). The CDR3 sequence: CASTLGASSYNEQFF. The DNA for the CDR3 is TGTGCCAGTACCCTAGGAGCCAGCTCCTACAATGAGCAGTTCTTC.

The chain combines TRBV6-5 with TRBJ2-3; 13 nucleotides agree with TRBD2. The ends lost 3 bases at V and 5 bases at J; junction bases unmatched: 5. The germline CDR1 and CDR2 sequences are MNHEY and SVGAGI. This CDR3 is 16 amino acids long. The CDR3 DNA is TGTGCCAGCAGTTATGGACTAGCGGGAGTTGTAGATACGCAGTATTTT. This encodes CASSYGLAGVVDTQYF.

This chain links TRBV13 with TRBJ2-1; TRBD1 aligns across 9 bases. Germline assignment: CDR1 PRHDT and CDR2 FYEKMQ (reference sequence). The junction had 6 bases not matched to a gene; V was cut back by 5 bases and J by 4 bases. CDR3 length equals 15 residues. The CDR3 spells CASSERGTGYNEQFF. The CDR3 DNA is TGTGCCAGCAGCGAACGCGGGACAGGGTACAATGAGCAGTTCTTC.

The chain uses TRBV2 and TRBJ2-7, with D possibly matching TRBD1 (5 bases). CDR3 length: 14 residues. Trimming cost V 7 bases and J 2 bases, with 15 bases left between them. Germline CDR1 is SNHLY and CDR2 is FYNNEI. CDR3 nucleotide sequence: TGTGCCAGCACCGAACAAGGGGATACCTACGAGCAGTACTTC. Its protein product is CASTEQGDTYEQYF.

This clone was seen a single time. The chain couples TRBV2 to TRBJ2-7, with D hard to call. This CDR3 spans 10 amino acids. Germline assignment: CDR1 SNHLY and CDR2 FYNNEI. Trimming removed 5 bases from V and 5 bases from J, with 4 bases in between. This chain's CDR3 is CASSTNEQYF. In nucleotides, the CDR3 is TGTGCCAGCAGTACAAACGAGCAGTACTTC.

The V call is TRBV2, the J call TRBJ2-6, with 7 bases aligning to TRBD2. Trimming cost V 6 bases and J 4 bases; bases outside gene matches: 6. This CDR3 is 15 amino acids long. Germline CDR1 and CDR2: SNHLY and FYNNEI. This chain's CDR3 is CASRGGSAGANVLTF. The CDR3, as DNA: TGTGCCAGCAGGGGGGGGTCGGCGGGGGCCAACGTCCTGACTTTC.

V usage is TRBV29-1 and J usage is TRBJ2-1, with D perhaps matching TRBD1 (5 bases). V lost 4 bases and J 0 bases, leaving 19 bases between the germline ends. The germline CDR1 and CDR2 sequences are SQVTM and ANQGSEA. The CDR3 sequence is 17 residues long. As DNA, the CDR3 is TGCAGCGTTGGCCAGATTGTAGGGGTAAGCTCCTACAATGAGCAGTTCTTC. Protein sequence: CSVGQIVGVSSYNEQFF.

The chain recombines TRBV2 with TRBJ2-1; 11 bases agree with TRBD2. The CDR3 loop spans 15 amino acids. From germline, CDR1 is SNHLY and CDR2 FYNNEI. The V segment lost 5 bases and the J segment 9 bases; nucleotides outside the gene matches: 9. The CDR3 region is CASSYLAGGFGEQFF. The CDR3 DNA reads as TGTGCCAGCAGTTACCTAGCGGGAGGTTTCGGTGAGCAGTTCTTC.

V usage is TRBV18 and J usage is TRBJ1-3; 8 positions agree with TRBD1. The trim removed 2 bases at V and 3 bases at J, leaving 3 bases unmatched. The CDR3 consists of 15 residues. Looked up from germline, CDR1 is KGHSH and CDR2 is LQKENI. The CDR3 sequence is CASSPAGTGGNTIYF. The CDR3 coding sequence is TGTGCCAGCTCACCAGCGGGGACAGGTGGAAACACCATATATTTT.

V is TRBV28 and J is TRBJ2-5; D gene unclear. CDR1 MDHEN and CDR2 SYDVKM come from the germline V gene. V was cut by 2 bases and J by 2 bases, with 6 bases left in between. This CDR3 comprises 13 residues. In DNA form, the CDR3 reads TGTGCCAGCAGTTTAGGGCAGCAAGAGACCCAGTACTTC. Its protein is CASSLGQQETQYF.

V and J are TRBV19 and TRBJ2-2, with 10 bases identical to TRBD2. V lost 11 bases, J lost 7 bases, and 16 bases stayed unmatched. Per the germline V gene, CDR1 is LNHDA and CDR2 is SQIVND (reference sequence). The CDR3 covers 16 residues. Written as DNA, the CDR3 is TGTGCCTCCAGGCGGGGGGGACTAGCGCTAGTCGGGGAGCTGTTTTTT. Its translation is CASRRGGLALVGELFF.